Sequencing of this TCR beta chain was carried out in a study of T cell repertoires in cytomegalovirus infection. Turning to the study itself: It can be stated that public TCR beta signatures indicated CMV infection as well as a matching HLA type. General study findings and limits: The study identified carriers of CMV plus the relevant HLA from cumulative public TCR beta family frequency. Across the ex vivo response, the dominant clonotypes were HLA-C-restricted CMV-specific TCR beta clonotypes.

This clonotype was detected only a few times. No antigen is known for it. This CDR3 comprises 16 residues. CDR1 is MDHEN and CDR2 is SYDVKM in the germline V gene. V dropped 3 bases and J dropped 1 base, with 16 bases sitting between them. TCRdb called the reads again in MiXCR, with one record for every CDR3 protein. The data show more than 650,000 distinct CDR3 sequences, 35% to 40% seen once. V is TRBV28 and J is TRBJ2-7, with D possibly matching TRBD1 (5 bases). Sequenced input: PBMCs. The clonotype originates from a human donor in good health (CMV status not recorded). Some clones in this sample may be carry-over from other donors' samples. The CDR3 DNA follows: TGTGCCAGCAGTTTGGCTTCAGGGTGGGCTTCCTACGAGCAGTACTTC. It translates to CASSLASGWASYEQYF.